This T cell receptor (beta chain) appears in the sequencing data of a study of identical twins. General observations from the study: The study found weaker excess twin sharing in beta out-of-frame sequences.

TCRdb reprocessed the 5' RACE reads via MiXCR and lists one record per CDR3 protein. The sample has about 530,000 distinct CDR3 sequences, around 22% seen once. This CDR3 is 13 amino acids long. V was trimmed by 6 bases and J by 8 bases, leaving 19 bases between them. The germline CDR1 and CDR2 sequences are DFQATT and SNEGSKA (reference sequence). This clonotype appeared a few times. The antigen remains undetermined. The same data also went into a second study, on yellow fever vaccine responses in identical twins.

The chain is built from TRBV20-1 and TRBJ1-1; tentatively, D is TRBD1 (6 bases). The sequencing sample was made of CD4+ T cells sorted from blood. This receptor was obtained from a young woman in good health. The chain's CDR3 is CSAYGGPRAEAFF. CDR3 nucleotides: TGCAGTGCCTACGGGGGGCCTAGGGCCGAAGCTTTCTTT.